The subject of this entry is one T cell receptor beta chain. Its cognate antigen is unknown. Memory CD4+ cells were defined as CD4+CD45RO+CD25-. Germline CDR1 reads DFQATT; CDR2 reads SNEGSKA (reference sequence). The CDR3 has 15 residues. Full-length variable regions came from constant-region reverse primers plus semi-nested Nested Universal Primer A PCR. In TCRdb, the 5' RACE reads were re-called with MiXCR into one record per CDR3 protein. Seen here are about 9,100 distinct CDR3 sequences, around three fifths observed once, and the top ten hold 6.2%. Whole-study findings and limits: Tumor memory CD4+ T cell TCR gene usage was found to cluster with blood and lymph node memory CD4+ cells and with lymph node naive CD4+ cells.

The source of this sequence is a female donor with breast cancer. Sequenced: tumor-infiltrating memory CD4+ T cells sorted from the breast tumor. Subset: memory CD4+ T cells, CD4+CD45RO+CD25-. The chain uses TRBV20-1 and TRBJ1-2, with D maybe TRBD1 (6 bases). In DNA form, the CDR3 reads TGCACTTCACCCAGGACAGCGAGTACTAACTATGGCTACACCTTC. Translated, it gives CTSPRTASTNYGYTF.